Listed here are 7 T cell receptor beta chains from one sample, sequenced in a study of Japanese encephalitis immunity and Zika vaccine responses. For 6 days, PBMCs labeled with CFSE were cultured with peptide pools at roughly 0.91 ug/mL each. Live CD56-CD19-CD16-CD3+CD4+ cells with low CFSE were sorted unfixed as proliferating CD4 T cells. In TCRdb, the 5' RACE reads were re-called with MiXCR into one record per CDR3 protein. Of about 470 distinct CDR3 sequences in the sample, roughly 3% were seen once. Material: antigen-activated CD4+ T cells from blood, cultured, obtained during a Zika inactivated vaccine study. These receptors were obtained from an adult woman who received an inactivated Zika virus vaccine.

By proportion, this clonotype is large. This chain joins TRBV2 and TRBJ2-1; TRBD1 is a possible D gene (6 bases). Germline V gene sequence: CDR1 SNHLY, CDR2 FYNNEI. Trimming took 8 bases from V and 5 from J, leaving 13 bases between them. The CDR3 covers 13 residues. The CDR3 sequence is CASSGQINNEQFF. The CDR3 region has the DNA TGTGCCAGCTCTGGACAGATAAACAATGAGCAGTTCTTC. Full variable domain (missing parts from reference TRBV2 and TRBJ2-1): EPEVTQTPSHQVTQMGQEVILRCVPISNHLYFYWYRQILGQKVEFLVSFYNNEISEKSEIFDDQFSVERPDGSNFTLKIRSTKLEDSAMYFCASSGQINNEQFFGPGTRLTVL.

By share, this clonotype ranks as medium-sized. The V gene is TRBV20-1, the J gene TRBJ2-3; D is unresolved. The CDR3 extends over 15 amino acids. The germline V gene encodes CDR1 DFQATT and CDR2 SNEGSKA (reference sequence). V lost 8 bases and J lost 2, with 20 bases in between. The CDR3 spells CSLPHSQIPTDTQYF. The DNA for the CDR3 is TGCAGTTTACCCCATTCCCAAATCCCCACAGATACGCAGTATTTT.

This clonotype occurred many times. The rearrangement links TRBV5-1 to TRBJ2-7; 9 bases align to TRBD1. The trim removed 4 bases at V and 4 bases at J, leaving 6 bases unmatched. This CDR3 comprises 14 residues. Germline V gene lookup returns CDR1 SGHRS and CDR2 YFSETQ. The CDR3 loop reads CASSLGQGVYEQYF. Here the CDR3 DNA reads TGCGCCAGCAGCCTGGGACAGGGTGTTTACGAGCAGTACTTC.

By sample share, this clonotype is large (0.1 to 1%). The chain uses TRBV5-4 and TRBJ2-1; 9 bases align to TRBD1. This CDR3 spans 14 amino acids. V trimming: 4 bases; J trimming: 7 bases; junction bases outside the gene matches: 6. Germline V CDR1 and CDR2: SGHNT, YYREEE (reference sequence). The CDR3 spells CASSHRQGVNEQFF. The DNA for the CDR3 is TGTGCCAGCAGCCACCGACAGGGGGTAAATGAGCAGTTCTTC.

This clonotype rates as medium-sized. This chain joins TRBV28 and TRBJ2-3; 10 bases match TRBD2. Germline CDR1 MDHEN, CDR2 SYDVKM. V shed 5 bases and J 1 base; nucleotides not matched to a gene: 9. The CDR3 contains 17 residues. CDR3 sequence (DNA): TGTGCCAGCAGTCCGTGGGGGGGACTAGCGCGCACAGATACGCAGTATTTT. This translates into CASSPWGGLARTDTQYF.

This clonotype is labeled medium-sized. The chain joins TRBV2 to TRBJ2-2, with TRBD2 matching 13 bases. The CDR3 length is 17 residues. J lost 2 bases, V lost 7 bases, and 7 bases had no gene match. Germline CDR1 is SNHLY and CDR2 is FYNNEI. The chain's CDR3 is CASTEGLAGPNTGELFF. The CDR3 bases are TGTGCCAGCACCGAGGGACTAGCGGGACCCAACACCGGGGAGCTGTTTTTT.

By share, this clonotype ranks as medium-sized. This chain joins TRBV25-1 and TRBJ1-1, with D unresolved. The CDR3 spans 16 residues. The germline CDR1 and CDR2 sequences are MGHDK and SYGVNS. The V end was cut by 3 bases, the J end by 6 bases, with 20 bases between. The CDR3: CASSEPNPLGSSEAFF. The CDR3, as DNA: TGTGCCAGCAGTGAGCCGAACCCATTAGGGAGCTCTGAAGCTTTCTTT.